The 20 T cell receptor beta chains presented below share a single source sample, sequenced in a study of T cells in Graves' hyperthyroidism and ophthalmopathy. Authors of the study amplified TCR beta CDR3 regions from RNA transcripts. The TCR CDR3 first-round RT-PCR relied on the HTBI primer set. Via MiXCR, TCRdb re-called the multiplex PCR reads, giving one row per CDR3 protein. The top ten clones hold approximately 24% of a sample with roughly 100,000 distinct CDR3 sequences, about 50% of them seen once. Sequences were obtained from blood. Receptors were obtained from a man in his forties with Graves' hyperthyroidism.

The chain combines TRBV19 with TRBJ1-6, with a weak D call TRBD1 (6 bases). Germline CDR1 is LNHDA and CDR2 is SQIVND (reference sequence). The CDR3 sequence is 17 residues long. Trimming removed 1 base from V and 7 bases from J, with 17 bases in between. CDR3 protein: CASSIGTGYYENSPLHF. In DNA form, the CDR3 reads TGTGCCAGTAGTATAGGCACAGGGTACTATGAAAATTCACCCCTCCACTTT.

The table lists this clonotype with many counts. The chain recombines TRBV5-1 with TRBJ2-5; 11 bases align to TRBD2. V lost 0 bases, J lost 4 bases, and 2 bases stayed unmatched. CDR1 SGHRS and CDR2 YFSETQ come from the germline V gene. The CDR3 is made up of 15 amino acids. CDR3 amino acids: CASSLGLAGIETQYF. For the CDR3, the DNA is TGCGCCAGCAGCTTGGGACTAGCGGGAATAGAGACCCAGTACTTC.

This clonotype was seen repeatedly, ten times or more. This sequence joins TRBV19 and TRBJ2-2; 10 positions match TRBD1. Losses at the gene ends were 5 bases for V and 5 bases for J; bases not matched to a gene: 8. The CDR3 loop spans 16 amino acids. Per germline, CDR1 LNHDA and CDR2 SQIVND (reference sequence). The CDR3: CASSPVTGGLTGELFF. The CDR3, as DNA: TGTGCCAGTAGTCCTGTGACAGGGGGCTTGACCGGGGAGCTGTTTTTT.

This chain uses TRBV7-6 with TRBJ1-1; no definite D call. CDR3 size: 12 residues. Germline V gene lookup returns CDR1 SGHVS and CDR2 FNYEAQ. Trimming removed 1 base from V and 8 bases from J, with 8 bases in between. This CDR3 reads CASSLGAEEAFF. In nucleotides, the CDR3 is TGTGCCAGCAGCTTAGGGGCAGAAGAAGCTTTCTTT.

The chain links TRBV24-1 to TRBJ1-2, with 8 positions matching TRBD1. V trimming: 7 bases; J trimming: 7 bases; junction bases outside the gene matches: 7. The CDR3 covers 13 residues. CDR1 is KGHDR, CDR2 SFDVKD, per germline. CDR3 sequence reads: CATSLTGDLGYTF. Here the CDR3 DNA reads TGTGCCACCAGCCTGACAGGGGACCTTGGCTACACCTTC.

The genes are TRBV7-2 and TRBJ2-3; D tentatively fits TRBD1 or TRBD2 (5 bases each). V was cut by 6 bases and J by 2 bases, with 15 bases left in between. There are 15 residues in the CDR3. Germline CDR1 and CDR2: SGHTA and FQGNSA. CDR3 loop: CASRAGTVITDTQYF. DNA for the CDR3: TGTGCCAGCAGAGCCGGGACGGTAATCACAGATACGCAGTATTTT.

V and J are TRBV15 and TRBJ2-3, with TRBD2 matching 14 bases. V lost 0 bases and J lost 8; bases outside the gene matches: 7. Germline lookup yields CDR1 LNHNV and CDR2 YYDKDF (reference sequence). The CDR3 is 17 amino acids. CDR3 nucleotide sequence: TGTGCCACCAGCAGAGATCGACTAGCGGGGGGGCAGGGTACGCAGTATTTT. Translating it yields CATSRDRLAGGQGTQYF.

For this clonotype: A much larger clone lies one base from this, so it may be a read error. The chain uses TRBV10-3 and TRBJ2-2, with D tentatively TRBD1 or TRBD2 (6 bases each). Germline lookup yields CDR1 ENHRY and CDR2 SYGVKD. There are 15 residues in the CDR3. CDR3 nucleotide sequence: TGTGCCAGCAGTGAAGGCGCCTGGGGGGCCGGGGAGCTGTCTTTT. Protein product: CASSEGAWGAGELSF.

This clonotype was seen at least ten times. The chain joins TRBV12-3 or TRBV12-4 to TRBJ2-5; TRBD1 or TRBD2 may be the D gene (6 bases each). Between the trimmed V and J ends, which lost 2 bases and 4 bases, there was a span of 8 bases. The CDR3 is 13 amino acids. The CDR3: CASSLRGRETQYF. In DNA form, the CDR3 reads TGTGCCAGCAGTTTACGGGGGCGAGAGACCCAGTACTTC.

In this sample, this clonotype turned up many times. This CDR3 reads CSARQGENQPQHF. CDR3 DNA sequence: TGCAGTGCTAGACAGGGGGAAAATCAGCCCCAGCATTTT. The chain has TRBV20-1 and TRBJ1-5; 7 nucleotides align to TRBD1. CDR1 and CDR2 (germline): DFQATT, SNEGSKA (reference sequence). CDR3 size: 13 residues. Trimming took 2 bases from V and 4 from J; bases not matched to a gene: 2.

This clonotype was counted at least ten times. The chain uses TRBV7-2 and TRBJ2-1; D is ambiguous. Germline V CDR1 and CDR2: SGHTA, FQGNSA. The V end was cut by 0 bases, the J end by 4 bases, with 13 bases between. The CDR3 spans 16 residues. The CDR3 reads CASSLASAGTYNEQFF. In DNA, the CDR3 is TGTGCCAGCAGCTTAGCCAGTGCCGGCACGTACAATGAGCAGTTCTTC. The full variable domain, in which reference TRBV7-2 and TRBJ2-1 provide the parts outside the CDR3, is GAGVSQSPSNKVTEKGKDVELRCDPISGHTALYWYRQSLGQGLEFLIYFQGNSAPDKSGLPSDRFSAERTGGSVSTLTIQRTQQEDSAVYLCASSLASAGTYNEQFFGPGTRLTVL.

This clonotype has at least ten counts. The V and J genes are TRBV7-3 and TRBJ2-2; D is perhaps TRBD1 or TRBD2 (5 bases each). This CDR3 comprises 14 residues. The germline gives CDR1 SGHTA, CDR2 FQGTGA. Trimming removed 8 bases from V and 0 bases from J, with 10 bases in between. Here the CDR3 reads CASGGGPNTGELFF. In nucleotides, the CDR3 is TGTGCCAGCGGGGGTGGTCCGAACACCGGGGAGCTGTTTTTT.

Of note for this clonotype: Because the CDR3 is missing its conserved closing phenylalanine or tryptophan, this is likely a read error. The rearrangement joins TRBV10-2 to TRBJ1-2, with 8 bases lining up with TRBD1. The V gene's germline CDR1 is WSHSY and CDR2 SAAADI. The CDR3 is 13 residues long. Germline trimming cut 8 bases from V and 10 bases from J; bases unmatched to any gene: 12. CDR3 loop: CASRDRGRSVYTY. The CDR3 DNA reads as TGCGCCAGCCGAGACAGGGGCCGCAGTGTCTACACCTAC.

Of note for this clonotype: The conserved final phenylalanine or tryptophan is absent from the CDR3, which likely points to a read error. The DNA is left out, because the CDR3 cannot be placed on it with certainty; the CDR3 is given as TCRdb lists it. This chain joins TRBV2 and TRBJ1-1; the table's D call, TRBD1, was not checked against the DNA. The CDR3 comprises 10 residues, both ends counted. Looked up from germline, CDR1 is SNHLY and CDR2 is FYNNEI. CDR3 sequence: CASSEYRVDY.

In this sample, this clonotype turned up many times. The chain is built from TRBV12-3 or TRBV12-4 and TRBJ2-1, with D tentatively TRBD2 (6 bases). V dropped 6 bases and J dropped 10 bases, with 16 bases sitting between them. The CDR3 is made up of 13 amino acids. CDR3 region: CASRESGVEEQFF. CDR3 DNA sequence: TGTGCCAGCAGGGAGTCGGGGGTAGAGGAGCAGTTCTTC.

The rearrangement joins TRBV9 to TRBJ2-3, with D tentatively TRBD2 (5 bases). V lost 4 bases and J lost 0, with 12 bases in between. Germline CDR1 reads SGDLS; CDR2 reads YYNGEE. The CDR3 is 15 residues long. DNA of the CDR3: TGTGCCAGCAGCCGGCGGGCAGTTAGCACAGATACGCAGTATTTT. It yields the protein CASSRRAVSTDTQYF.

With regard to this clonotype: Possible read error: a much larger clone is one base away. The chain joins TRBV6-1 to TRBJ1-1, with 8 bases matching TRBD1. V shed 5 bases, J shed 1 base, and the junction held 9 bases outside the gene matches. This CDR3 spans 16 amino acids. Germline lookup yields CDR1 MNHNS and CDR2 SASEGT. For the CDR3, the DNA is TGTGCCAGCAGTCGACGGACAGGGTTGGCGAACACTGAAGCTTTCTTT. As protein: CASSRRTGLANTEAFF.

This clonotype showed up many times. The chain combines TRBV4-1 with TRBJ1-6, with D unresolved. Trimming stripped 3 bases from V and 0 bases from J, with 6 bases between. Germline CDR1 is MGHRA and CDR2 is YSYEKL. This CDR3 comprises 15 residues. The CDR3 bases are TGCGCCAGCAGCCAGGCCAGCTCCTATAATTCACCCCTCCACTTT. Translated: CASSQASSYNSPLHF.

This rearrangement joins TRBV6-5 to TRBJ1-4, with D possibly being TRBD1 (5 bases). This CDR3 spans 13 amino acids. Trimming took 2 bases from V and 11 from J, leaving 12 bases between them. Germline CDR1 reads MNHEY; CDR2 reads SVGAGI. CDR3 DNA sequence: TGTGCCAGCAGTTACGGGGGGTTCGTTAAACTGTTTTTT. Translated, it gives CASSYGGFVKLFF.

As to this clonotype: Lacking the conserved final phenylalanine or tryptophan, this CDR3 likely reflects a read error. It is unclear where the CDR3 begins or ends on the DNA, so no DNA is shown, and the CDR3 is as TCRdb lists it. V usage is TRBV10-3 and J usage is TRBJ2-5; TRBD2, the table's D call, was not compared with the DNA. Germline loops: CDR1 ENHRY, CDR2 SYGVKD. The CDR3 has 10 residues if both end residues are counted. CDR3 residues: CAISGGPAGV.